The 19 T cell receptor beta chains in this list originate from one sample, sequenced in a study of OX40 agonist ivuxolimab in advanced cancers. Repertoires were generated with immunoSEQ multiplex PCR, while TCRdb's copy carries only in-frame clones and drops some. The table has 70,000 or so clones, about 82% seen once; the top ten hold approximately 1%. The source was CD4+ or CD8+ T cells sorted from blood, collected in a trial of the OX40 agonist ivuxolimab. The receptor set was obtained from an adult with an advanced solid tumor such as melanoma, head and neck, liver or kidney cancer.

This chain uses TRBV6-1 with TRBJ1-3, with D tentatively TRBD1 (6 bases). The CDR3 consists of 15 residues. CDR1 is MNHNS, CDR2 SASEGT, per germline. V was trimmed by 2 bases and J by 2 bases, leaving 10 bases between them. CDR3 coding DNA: TGTGCCAGCAGTGAACAGGGGCGCCCTGGAAACACCATATATTTT. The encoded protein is CASSEQGRPGNTIYF.

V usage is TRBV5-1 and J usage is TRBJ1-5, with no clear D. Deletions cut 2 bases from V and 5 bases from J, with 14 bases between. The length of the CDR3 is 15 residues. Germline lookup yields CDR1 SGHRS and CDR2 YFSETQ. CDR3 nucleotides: TGCGCCAGCAGCTTTAATTCTAACGGGGATCAGCCCCAGCATTTT. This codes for CASSFNSNGDQPQHF.

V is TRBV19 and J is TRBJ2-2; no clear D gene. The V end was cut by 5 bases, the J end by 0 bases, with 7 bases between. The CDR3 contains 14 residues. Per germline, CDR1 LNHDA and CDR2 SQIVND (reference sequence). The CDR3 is CASSLFANTGELFF. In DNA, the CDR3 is TGTGCCAGTAGTCTTTTCGCGAACACCGGGGAGCTGTTTTTT.

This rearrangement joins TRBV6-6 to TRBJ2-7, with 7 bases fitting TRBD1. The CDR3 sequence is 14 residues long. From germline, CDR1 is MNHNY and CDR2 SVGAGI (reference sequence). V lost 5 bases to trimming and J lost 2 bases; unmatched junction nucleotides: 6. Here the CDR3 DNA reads TGTGCCAGCAGTACGGGACAGACAACCTACGAGCAGTACTTC. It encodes CASSTGQTTYEQYF.

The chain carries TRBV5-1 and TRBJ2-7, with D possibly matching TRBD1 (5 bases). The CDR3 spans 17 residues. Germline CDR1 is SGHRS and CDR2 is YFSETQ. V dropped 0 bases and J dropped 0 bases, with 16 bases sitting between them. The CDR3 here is CASSLGPYRGYSYEQYF. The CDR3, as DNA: TGCGCCAGCAGCTTGGGGCCTTATAGGGGATACTCCTACGAGCAGTACTTC. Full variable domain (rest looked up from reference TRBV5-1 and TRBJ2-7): KAGVTQTPRYLIKTRGQQVTLSCSPISGHRSVSWYQQTPGQGLQFLFEYFSETQRNKGNFPGRFSGRQFSNSRSEMNVSTLELGDSALYLCASSLGPYRGYSYEQYFGPGTRLTVT.

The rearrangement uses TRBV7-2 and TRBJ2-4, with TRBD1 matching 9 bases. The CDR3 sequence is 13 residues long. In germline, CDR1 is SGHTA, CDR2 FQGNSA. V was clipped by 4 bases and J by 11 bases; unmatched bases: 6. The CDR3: CASSSRDRDFQYF. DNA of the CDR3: TGTGCCAGCAGCTCTCGGGACAGGGATTTTCAGTACTTC.

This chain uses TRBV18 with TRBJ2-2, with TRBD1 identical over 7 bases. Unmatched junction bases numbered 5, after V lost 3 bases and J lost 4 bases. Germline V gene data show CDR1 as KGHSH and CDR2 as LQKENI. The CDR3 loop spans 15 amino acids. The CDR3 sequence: CASSPSGQRTGELFF. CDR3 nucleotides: TGTGCCAGCTCACCCTCGGGACAGCGCACCGGGGAGCTGTTTTTT.

The CDR3 DNA reads TGCAGCGTGGCAGGACAGTACACTGAAGCTTTCTTT. Protein sequence: CSVAGQYTEAFF. The chain has TRBV29-1 and TRBJ1-1, with a tentative D call TRBD1 (6 bases). The V end was cut by 6 bases, the J end by 3 bases, with 11 bases between. The CDR3 totals 12 residues. CDR1 is SQVTM, CDR2 ANQGSEA, per germline.

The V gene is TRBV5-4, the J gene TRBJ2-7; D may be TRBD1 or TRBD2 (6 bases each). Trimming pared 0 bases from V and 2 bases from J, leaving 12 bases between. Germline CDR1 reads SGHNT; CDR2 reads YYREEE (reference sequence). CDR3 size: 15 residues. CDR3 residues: CASSLAVGGPYEQYF. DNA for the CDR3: TGTGCCAGCAGCTTGGCAGTAGGGGGGCCCTACGAGCAGTACTTC.

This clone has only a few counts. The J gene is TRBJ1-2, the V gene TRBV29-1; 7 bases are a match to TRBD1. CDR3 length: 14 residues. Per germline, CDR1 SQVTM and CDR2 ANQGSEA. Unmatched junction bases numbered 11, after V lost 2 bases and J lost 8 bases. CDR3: CSVEYGQGVSGYTF. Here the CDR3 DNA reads TGCAGCGTTGAATATGGGCAGGGGGTCAGCGGCTACACCTTC. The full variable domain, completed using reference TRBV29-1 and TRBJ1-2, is SAVISQKPSRDICQRGTSLTIQCQVDSQVTMMFWYRQQPGQSLTLIATANQGSEATYESGFVIDKFPISRPNLTFSTLTVSNMSPEDSSIYLCSVEYGQGVSGYTFGSGTRLTVV.

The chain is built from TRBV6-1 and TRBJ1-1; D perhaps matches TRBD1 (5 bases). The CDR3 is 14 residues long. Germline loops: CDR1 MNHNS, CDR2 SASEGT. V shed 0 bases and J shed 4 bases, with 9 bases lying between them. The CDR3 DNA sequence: TGTGCCAGCAGTGAAGCGTTAGGGACCACTGAAGCTTTCTTT. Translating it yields CASSEALGTTEAFF.

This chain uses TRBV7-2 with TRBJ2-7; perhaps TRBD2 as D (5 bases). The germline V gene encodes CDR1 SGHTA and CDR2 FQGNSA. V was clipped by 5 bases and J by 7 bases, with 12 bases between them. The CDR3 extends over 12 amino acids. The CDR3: CASSRPGGEQYF. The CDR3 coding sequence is TGTGCCAGCAGCCGGCCGGGCGGGGAGCAGTACTTC.

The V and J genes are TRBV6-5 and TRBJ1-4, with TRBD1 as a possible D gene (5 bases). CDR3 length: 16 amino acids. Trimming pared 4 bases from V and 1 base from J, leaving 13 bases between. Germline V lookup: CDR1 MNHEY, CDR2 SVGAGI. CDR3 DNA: TGTGCCAGCAGTTTTAACCGGGACGGAACTAATGAAAAACTGTTTTTT. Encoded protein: CASSFNRDGTNEKLFF.

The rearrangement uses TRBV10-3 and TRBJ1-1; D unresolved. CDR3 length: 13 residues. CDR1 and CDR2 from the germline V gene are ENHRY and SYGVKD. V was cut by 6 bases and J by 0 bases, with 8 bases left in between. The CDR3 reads CAISGVMNTEAFF. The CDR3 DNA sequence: TGTGCCATCAGCGGAGTTATGAACACTGAAGCTTTCTTT.

As DNA, the CDR3 is TGTGCCAGCAGTGAACGCCCAGGGGCCCACTACGAGCAGTACTTC. Its translation is CASSERPGAHYEQYF. The chain carries TRBV2 and TRBJ2-7; a possible D gene is TRBD1 (6 bases). V was pared by 2 bases and J by 3 bases, with 14 bases between. This CDR3 contains 15 residues. Germline V gene data show CDR1 as SNHLY and CDR2 as FYNNEI.

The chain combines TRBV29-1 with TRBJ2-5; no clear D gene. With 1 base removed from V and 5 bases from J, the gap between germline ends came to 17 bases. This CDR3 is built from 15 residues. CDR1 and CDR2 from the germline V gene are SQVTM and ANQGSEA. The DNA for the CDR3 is TGCAGCGTTGAAGTACCCCCCGGCAGCGCGGAGACCCAGTACTTC. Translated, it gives CSVEVPPGSAETQYF.

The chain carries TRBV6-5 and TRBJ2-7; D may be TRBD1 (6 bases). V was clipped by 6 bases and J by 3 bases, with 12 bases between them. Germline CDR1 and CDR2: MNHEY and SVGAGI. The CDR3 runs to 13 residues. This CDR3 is CASREIRGYEQYF. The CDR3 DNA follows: TGTGCCAGCAGAGAGATCAGGGGCTACGAGCAGTACTTC.

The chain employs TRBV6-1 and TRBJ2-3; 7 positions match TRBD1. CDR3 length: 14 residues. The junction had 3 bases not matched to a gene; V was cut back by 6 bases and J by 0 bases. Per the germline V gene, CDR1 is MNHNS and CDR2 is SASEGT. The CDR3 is CASRVQGSTDTQYF. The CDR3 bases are TGTGCCAGCAGAGTACAGGGGAGCACAGATACGCAGTATTTT.

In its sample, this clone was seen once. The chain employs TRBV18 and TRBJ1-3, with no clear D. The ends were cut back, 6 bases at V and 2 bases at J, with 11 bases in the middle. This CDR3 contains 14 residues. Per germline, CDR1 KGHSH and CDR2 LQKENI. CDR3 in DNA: TGTGCCAGCTCCGAGACAACTGCTGGAAACACCATATATTTT. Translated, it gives CASSETTAGNTIYF.